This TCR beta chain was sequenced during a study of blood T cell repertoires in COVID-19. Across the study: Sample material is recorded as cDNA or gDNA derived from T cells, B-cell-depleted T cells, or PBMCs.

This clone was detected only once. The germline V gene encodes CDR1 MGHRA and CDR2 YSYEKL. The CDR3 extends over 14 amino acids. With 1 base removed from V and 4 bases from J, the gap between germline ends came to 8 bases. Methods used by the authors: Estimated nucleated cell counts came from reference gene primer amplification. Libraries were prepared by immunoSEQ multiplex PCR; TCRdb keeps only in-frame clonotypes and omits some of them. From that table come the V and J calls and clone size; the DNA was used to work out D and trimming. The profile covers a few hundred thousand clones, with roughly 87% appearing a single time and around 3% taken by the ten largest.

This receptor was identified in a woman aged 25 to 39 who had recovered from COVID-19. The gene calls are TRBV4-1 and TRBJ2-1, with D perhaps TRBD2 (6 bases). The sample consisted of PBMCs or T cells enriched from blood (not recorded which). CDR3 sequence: CASSQVGTYNEQFF. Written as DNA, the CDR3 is TGCGCCAGCAGCCAAGTCGGGACTTACAATGAGCAGTTCTTC.